The 6 T cell receptor beta chains below all came from one sample that was sequenced in a study of T cell clones after liver transplantation. Generated by immunoSEQ multiplex PCR, the TCRdb table keeps only in-frame clones and is missing some. Found here are roughly 70,000 clones, about 88% of them singletons; the top ten hold less than 3.5%. This sample comprised CD4+ T cells from blood, obtained before liver transplant. These TCRs come from a human donor who received a liver transplant.

The chain employs TRBV6-1 and TRBJ2-5; 8 positions match TRBD1. V lost 3 bases, J lost 5 bases, and 5 bases stayed unmatched. CDR1 MNHNS and CDR2 SASEGT come from the germline V gene. This CDR3 is 14 amino acids long. The CDR3 sequence is CASSEDRDRETQYF. DNA of the CDR3: TGTGCCAGCAGTGAGGACAGGGATAGGGAGACCCAGTACTTC.

This clone appeared once. The chain combines TRBV4-1 with TRBJ2-1, with 11 positions matching TRBD2. The CDR3 spans 16 residues. Germline values: CDR1 MGHRA, CDR2 YSYEKL. With V trimmed by 1 base and J by 3 bases, 2 bases remained unmatched. The CDR3 bases are TGCGCCAGCAGCCAAGTAGCGGGAGGGGGCTACAATGAGCAGTTCTTC. Translation: CASSQVAGGGYNEQFF.

The chain combines TRBV7-9 with TRBJ2-7, with 7 bases identical to TRBD1. This CDR3 region has 13 residues. The germline V gene has CDR1 SEHNR and CDR2 FQNEAQ (reference sequence). V lost 8 bases and J lost 2; bases outside the gene matches: 6. Here the CDR3 DNA reads TGTGCCAGCGGATTGACAGGGACCTACGAGCAGTACTTC. Translated: CASGLTGTYEQYF.

The rearrangement joins TRBV11-3 to TRBJ2-7; a weak D match, TRBD2 (6 bases). The V gene's germline CDR1 is SGHNT and CDR2 YENEEA. This CDR3 is 16 amino acids long. V was pared by 1 base and J by 3 bases, with 16 bases between. CDR3 nucleotide sequence: TGTGCCAGCAGCTTAGGCACTAGCCCTAGGGGCTACGAGCAGTACTTC. Protein sequence: CASSLGTSPRGYEQYF.

As for this clone: An end of the junction differs from the germline gene, which may be a read error. V usage is TRBV19 and J usage is TRBJ1-3; D is undetermined. The CDR3 spans 11 residues. The germline V gene has CDR1 LNHDA and CDR2 SQIVND (reference sequence). CDR3 loop: CASSTKGDMDF. The CDR3 DNA sequence: TGTGCCAGTAGCACGAAGGGAGATATGGATTTT.

The table lists this clone with a count of one. The chain links TRBV2 to TRBJ2-5; 9 bases are shared with TRBD2. With V trimmed by 5 bases and J by 4 bases, 8 bases remained unmatched. The CDR3 length is 15 residues. The germline gives CDR1 SNHLY, CDR2 FYNNEI. DNA of the CDR3: TGTGCCAGCAGTTTAGCGGGAGAGGGCGTAGAGACCCAGTACTTC. Translated, it gives CASSLAGEGVETQYF.